Listed below are T cell receptor beta chains from one sample, sequenced in a study of vaccination and CD4 T cells after COVID-19. MiXCR, applied by TCRdb to the PCR reads, yields one record per CDR3 protein. In the table there are 15,000 to 17,000 distinct CDR3 sequences, less than 70% of which are singletons. The material sequenced was CD4+ T cells from blood, taken after SARS-CoV-2 vaccination. These TCRs come from a human donor who had recovered from COVID-19. Both conserved end residues are trimmed from each CDR3. Fields, in order: V gene, J gene, CDR3 protein.

TRBV7-2	TRBJ2-1	ASPPPGLAGGTYNEQF
TRBV20-1	TRBJ1-4	SARDIGRGNEKLF
TRBV2	TRBJ1-2	ASSADRFNYGYT
TRBV20-1	TRBJ2-7	SAQGLAGTYEQY
TRBV27	TRBJ2-7	ASSSTRRGGSFTEQY
TRBV12-3/TRBV12-4	TRBJ2-7	ASSRSGFEQY
TRBV4-1	TRBJ1-6	ASSQEGAGGETPLH
TRBV25-1	TRBJ2-1	ASSELPGLAGGSSYNEQF
TRBV20-1	TRBJ2-5	SARDGDQREGLWETQY
TRBV7-2	TRBJ2-3	ASSLVSGRVTDTQY
TRBV6-1	TRBJ2-1	ASNSGTSGSNEQF
TRBV4-1	TRBJ2-3	ASSARTSITDTQY
TRBV7-2	TRBJ2-2	ASRHGRRGANTGELF
TRBV6-5	TRBJ2-7	ASSYTRTSGSEQY
TRBV6-2/TRBV6-3	TRBJ2-2	ASRTRIRTGNTGELF
TRBV19	TRBJ2-3	ASSTRQQDTQY
TRBV12-3/TRBV12-4	TRBJ2-3	ASRKTSGAQY
TRBV2	TRBJ2-7	ASRTSSGVYEQY
TRBV19	TRBJ1-1	ASTTGGLTNTEAF
TRBV6-2/TRBV6-3	TRBJ2-3	ASKGLLGDTQY
TRBV20-1	TRBJ2-3	SARDLSGAGGTDTQY
TRBV6-5	TRBJ2-2	ASSFANTGELF
TRBV7-8	TRBJ1-5	ASSLGGRGNQPQH
TRBV7-8	TRBJ1-1	ASSTTVNTEAF
TRBV7-6	TRBJ1-2	ASSRVEGVGYT
TRBV20-1	TRBJ1-2	SSREIDGYT
TRBV29-1	TRBJ2-7	SVYGQDEQY
TRBV30	TRBJ1-5	AWNRDGNQPQH
TRBV20-1	TRBJ1-1	SARDFRGNTEAF
TRBV6-4	TRBJ1-4	ASSGRTGGREKLF
TRBV27	TRBJ2-1	ASSLGGGGYFGNEQF
TRBV27	TRBJ2-5	ASSPWGRGETQY
TRBV15	TRBJ1-5	ATSREGNQPQH
TRBV6-1	TRBJ1-3	ASSITFRGQTGNTIY
TRBV2	TRBJ1-3	ASSFYGNTIY
TRBV7-9	TRBJ2-7	ASSLGDFPDYEQY
TRBV10-3	TRBJ1-6	AISESSPRTPLH
TRBV2	TRBJ1-5	ASSRTGPYQPQH
TRBV19	TRBJ2-5	ASSIGYLAGGWETQY
TRBV6-5	TRBJ2-2	ASSYREAGELF
TRBV18	TRBJ2-5	ASSPPSFETQY
TRBV20-1	TRBJ1-5	SARVGGNQPQH
TRBV2	TRBJ1-1	ASEKDRFETEAF
TRBV20-1	TRBJ2-7	SARDGLGIVYYEQY
TRBV19	TRBJ1-5	ASSILTGYQPQH
TRBV20-1	TRBJ2-5	SARELETQY
TRBV27	TRBJ1-2	ASNWTSGGYT
TRBV4-2	TRBJ1-2	ASSQVHSGASNYGYT
TRBV20-1	TRBJ1-1	SAREPGQGVSEAF
TRBV21-1	TRBJ2-7	ASSTGQGATYEQY
TRBV30	TRBJ2-5	AWSMGWETQY
TRBV20-1	TRBJ1-6	SASAAGGNSPLH
TRBV20-1	TRBJ2-3	SARVSPDTQY